This T cell receptor (beta chain) derives from a study of T cells in Graves' hyperthyroidism and ophthalmopathy. Study findings and constraints: A model using 13 V-J features told ophthalmopathy apart from stable hyperthyroidism.

Using RNA transcripts as the source, TCR beta CDR3 regions were amplified. An initial round of RT-PCR targeting the TCR CDR3 relied on the HTBI primer set. One entry per CDR3 protein, called by TCRdb with MiXCR from the multiplex PCR reads. Among under 650,000 distinct CDR3 sequences listed, around 15% were seen once. The V and J ends lost 3 bases and 0 bases respectively, with 8 bases between them. This CDR3 has 14 amino acids. Germline V lookup: CDR1 DFQATT, CDR2 SNEGSKA (reference sequence). Each patient was aged 18 to 65 and had newly diagnosed hyperthyroidism of under 2 months' duration. The PBMCs were sourced from fresh peripheral blood (about 9.7 ml). This clonotype was counted only a few times. The antigen is undetermined. The conserved final phenylalanine or tryptophan is absent from the CDR3, which likely points to a read error.

The chain carries TRBV20-1 and TRBJ1-4, with a possible D match to TRBD1 (5 bases). Sequenced input: blood. The TCR was taken from a woman younger than 45 with Graves' hyperthyroidism. The chain's CDR3 is CSASAGATNEKLFL. The CDR3 bases are TGCAGTGCTAGTGCGGGGGCAACTAATGAAAAACTGTTTTTA.